Each of the 30 T cell receptor beta chains below was sequenced from the same sample in a study of response to subunit inactivated influenza vaccine. TCRdb re-derived calls from the RT-PCR reads in MiXCR, one entry per CDR3 protein. The sample has just under 550,000 distinct CDR3 sequences, roughly a quarter seen once. The same data also contributed to another study, on T cells expressing NK-cell markers. That study adds: What made the TCR beta cDNA was 5'RACE template switching with UMIs.

Sequenced material: CD4+ T cells sorted from PBMCs, taken 11 to 12 days after vaccination. Receptors were obtained from a man in his forties or fifties who received an inactivated influenza vaccine.

The chain recombines TRBV20-1 with TRBJ1-2; TRBD1 matches 7 bases. V lost 6 bases, J lost 8 bases, and 12 bases stayed unmatched. The germline gives CDR1 DFQATT, CDR2 SNEGSKA (reference sequence). The CDR3 has 13 amino acids. Written as DNA, the CDR3 is TGCAGTGCAATGCAAGACAGGGCTTTAGGCTACACCTTC. As protein: CSAMQDRALGYTF.

This chain links TRBV4-3 with TRBJ2-3; D ambiguous. Germline V gene lookup returns CDR1 LGHNA and CDR2 YSLEER. The CDR3 spans 15 residues. The V and J ends lost 6 bases and 0 bases respectively, with 13 bases between them. The CDR3: CASRKDGTSTDTQYF. The CDR3 region has the DNA TGCGCCAGCAGGAAGGACGGAACTAGCACAGATACGCAGTATTTT.

This rearrangement joins TRBV4-2 to TRBJ2-1; D call uncertain. V gave up 10 bases and J gave up 8 bases, with 18 bases separating them. From germline, CDR1 is LGHNA and CDR2 YNFKEQ. This CDR3 region has 13 residues. The DNA of the CDR3 is TGTGCCATGGGCCCCGGGCTTTCTCATGAGCAGTTCTTC. Amino acids: CAMGPGLSHEQFF.

This clonotype was seen only a few times. The chain carries TRBV19 and TRBJ2-1; D tentatively reads TRBD1 or TRBD2 (5 bases each). Germline V lookup: CDR1 LNHDA, CDR2 SQIVND (reference sequence). Trimming pared 1 base from V and 7 bases from J, leaving 8 bases between. The CDR3 consists of 13 residues. The CDR3 protein is CASSIARENEQFF. The CDR3 DNA reads as TGTGCCAGTAGTATAGCCAGGGAGAATGAGCAGTTCTTC.

The chain joins TRBV7-2 to TRBJ2-3; D uncertain. Germline CDR1 SGHTA, CDR2 FQGNSA. There are 15 residues in the CDR3. Trimming shortened V by 6 bases and J by 1 base, and 14 bases separated the two germline ends. The DNA of the CDR3 is TGTGCCAGCAGGCCGGTTGGGCTAGGCACAGATACGCAGTATTTT. Its translation is CASRPVGLGTDTQYF. Supplemented by reference TRBV7-2 and TRBJ2-3, the full variable domain reads GAGVSQSPSNKVTEKGKDVELRCDPISGHTALYWYRQSLGQGLEFLIYFQGNSAPDKSGLPSDRFSAERTGGSVSTLTIQRTQQEDSAVYLCASRPVGLGTDTQYFGPGTRLTVL.

The chain recombines TRBV4-2 with TRBJ2-1; 8 positions match TRBD2. Trimming at V came to 0 bases and at J to 8 bases, leaving 9 bases not matched to a gene. There are 16 residues in the CDR3. Germline values: CDR1 LGHNA, CDR2 YNFKEQ. CDR3 residues: CASSQESGSSWDEQFF. CDR3 DNA: TGTGCCAGCAGCCAAGAGAGCGGGAGTTCGTGGGATGAGCAGTTCTTC.

The sample holds a few counts of this clonotype. The rearrangement joins TRBV5-1 to TRBJ2-5; no clear D gene. V lost 5 bases and J lost 5, with 19 bases in between. This CDR3 contains 15 residues. Germline V lookup: CDR1 SGHRS, CDR2 YFSETQ. CDR3 coding DNA: TGCGCCAGCAGTATGAGACCAACTATAATGGAGACCCAGTACTTC. Its translation: CASSMRPTIMETQYF.

This clonotype was observed a few times. The rearrangement joins TRBV7-9 to TRBJ1-1; no clear D gene. Trimming stripped 8 bases from V and 5 bases from J, with 12 bases between. This CDR3 is 12 amino acids long. CDR1 and CDR2 from the germline V gene are SEHNR and FQNEAQ (reference sequence). The CDR3 sequence is CASETYGTEAFF. The CDR3 region has the DNA TGTGCCAGCGAGACGTACGGTACTGAAGCTTTCTTT.

In nucleotides, the CDR3 is TGTGCCAGCAGTTTAGCAAGGAGATTGAACACTGAAGCTTTCTTT. Translating it yields CASSLARRLNTEAFF. The chain links TRBV12-3 or TRBV12-4 to TRBJ1-1; D not resolved. V lost 0 bases and J lost 0, with 8 bases in between. The CDR3 spans 15 residues.

This clonotype was detected only a few times. The chain has TRBV12-3 or TRBV12-4 and TRBJ2-1; D is undetermined. The V and J ends lost 7 bases and 9 bases respectively, with 13 bases between them. The CDR3 spans 12 residues. CDR3 protein: CASKNREAEQFF. The CDR3 DNA sequence: TGTGCCAGCAAAAACCGAGAGGCTGAGCAGTTCTTC.

J is TRBJ2-7 and V is TRBV5-1; D call uncertain. CDR1 is SGHRS, CDR2 YFSETQ, per germline. This CDR3 comprises 13 residues. The germline V and J ends were trimmed by 4 bases and 6 bases, with 14 bases remaining between them. CDR3 coding DNA: TGCGCCAGCAGCGGTTCTTGGTCTGGCGAGCAGTACTTC. Translated: CASSGSWSGEQYF.

This clonotype was seen a handful of times. This chain links TRBV10-3 with TRBJ1-6; 7 bases are shared with TRBD1. The CDR3 has 12 residues. Germline assignment: CDR1 ENHRY and CDR2 SYGVKD. The J segment lost 16 bases and the V segment lost 2 bases, leaving 5 bases of the junction unmatched. The CDR3 loop reads CAISEPGTELHF. The DNA of the CDR3 is TGTGCCATCAGTGAGCCTGGGACAGAACTCCACTTT.

This chain uses TRBV20-1 with TRBJ2-7; 9 bases map to TRBD2. After removal of 1 base from V and 1 base from J, the junction contained 8 bases not matched to a gene. CDR1 DFQATT and CDR2 SNEGSKA come from the germline V gene (reference sequence). The CDR3 sequence is 16 residues long. CDR3 amino acids: CSARGIPAGGSYEQYF. In DNA form, the CDR3 reads TGCAGTGCTAGAGGGATCCCTGCGGGAGGGTCCTACGAGCAGTACTTC.

This chain joins TRBV19 and TRBJ1-1; no clear D. The CDR3 sequence is 14 residues long. V lost 1 base, J lost 5 bases, and 11 bases lay in between. The germline V gene has CDR1 LNHDA and CDR2 SQIVND (reference sequence). CDR3 residues: CASSIGGLWTEAFF. The CDR3 DNA reads TGTGCCAGTAGTATAGGAGGGTTGTGGACTGAAGCTTTCTTT.

The chain combines TRBV7-9 with TRBJ2-5; D might be TRBD2 (7 bases). Germline CDR1 SEHNR, CDR2 FQNEAQ (reference sequence). Trimming took 4 bases from V and 7 from J, leaving 19 bases between them. The CDR3 is 15 amino acids. This CDR3 is CASSSQGHSGGTQYF. CDR3 nucleotides: TGTGCCAGCAGCTCACAGGGCCATTCGGGAGGGACCCAGTACTTC. Complete variable domain (other parts from reference TRBV7-9 and TRBJ2-5): DTGVSQNPRHKITKRGQNVTFRCDPISEHNRLYWYRQTLGQGPEFLTYFQNEAQLEKSRLLSDRFSAERPKGSFSTLEIQRTEQGDSAMYLCASSSQGHSGGTQYFGPGTRLLVL.

This clonotype appeared a few times. This chain connects TRBV29-1 to TRBJ1-2, with TRBD1 matching 9 bases. CDR3 length: 14 amino acids. V shed 6 bases and J 5 bases; nucleotides not matched to a gene: 10. CDR1 is SQVTM and CDR2 is ANQGSEA in the germline V gene. The CDR3 protein is CSVAPGTGIYGYTF. The CDR3 DNA sequence: TGCAGCGTCGCTCCCGGGACAGGGATTTATGGCTACACCTTC. Looking up the rest from reference TRBV29-1 and TRBJ1-2 gives the full variable domain: SAVISQKPSRDICQRGTSLTIQCQVDSQVTMMFWYRQQPGQSLTLIATANQGSEATYESGFVIDKFPISRPNLTFSTLTVSNMSPEDSSIYLCSVAPGTGIYGYTFGSGTRLTVV.

The J gene is TRBJ1-6, the V gene TRBV25-1; D might be TRBD1 (5 bases). The CDR3 contains 12 residues. V was pared by 9 bases and J by 6 bases, with 9 bases between. From germline, CDR1 is MGHDK and CDR2 SYGVNS. CDR3 sequence: CASGDSNSPLHF. For the CDR3, the DNA is TGTGCCAGTGGTGACAGTAATTCACCCCTCCACTTT.

The rearrangement links TRBV7-2 to TRBJ2-5; perhaps TRBD1 as D (6 bases). Germline CDR1 and CDR2: SGHTA and FQGNSA. The CDR3 has 15 residues. The germline V and J ends were trimmed by 2 bases and 4 bases, with 14 bases remaining between them. The CDR3 DNA reads as TGTGCCAGCAGCTTAATGGGGGCGGGTGGAGAGACCCAGTACTTC. Translating gives CASSLMGAGGETQYF.

In this sample, this clonotype turned up a few times. The CDR3, as DNA: TGTGCCAGCAGCGAGACGGGACTAATCTACGAGCAGTACTTC. It codes for CASSETGLIYEQYF. The chain uses TRBV5-5 and TRBJ2-7; 7 positions match TRBD2. Germline loops: CDR1 SGHKS, CDR2 YYEKEE (reference sequence). V lost 4 bases and J lost 3; bases outside the gene matches: 7. The CDR3 length is 14 residues.

This clonotype was seen only a few times. The chain employs TRBV2 and TRBJ2-3; D unresolved. Germline CDR1 and CDR2: SNHLY and FYNNEI. V was trimmed by 6 bases and J by 7 bases, leaving 11 bases between them. The CDR3 contains 12 residues. The CDR3: CASRTDSNTQYF. The CDR3 nucleotides are TGTGCCAGCAGAACCGATTCTAATACGCAGTATTTT.

This clonotype was seen a few times. The J gene is TRBJ1-5, the V gene TRBV6-5; D remains ambiguous. V was cut by 2 bases and J by 4 bases, with 12 bases left in between. Germline values: CDR1 MNHEY, CDR2 SVGAGI. CDR3 length: 15 residues. Here the CDR3 DNA reads TGTGCCAGCAGTTACGGAGACACAAGGAATCAGCCCCAGCATTTT. This encodes CASSYGDTRNQPQHF.

This chain links TRBV2 with TRBJ2-5; 7 bases agree with TRBD2. The CDR3 extends over 14 amino acids. The J segment lost 4 bases and the V segment lost 5 bases, leaving 7 bases of the junction unmatched. CDR1 and CDR2 (germline): SNHLY, FYNNEI. The CDR3 protein is CASSMGGLGETQYF. The CDR3 coding sequence is TGTGCCAGCAGTATGGGAGGGCTAGGAGAGACCCAGTACTTC.

The J gene is TRBJ1-5, the V gene TRBV5-1; D is possibly TRBD1 (5 bases). The germline V gene has CDR1 SGHRS and CDR2 YFSETQ. V lost 7 bases to trimming and J lost 6 bases, with 20 bases between them. The length of the CDR3 is 15 residues. The CDR3 bases are TGCGCCAGCGCTCGGGACGGTACTCGGGGTCAGCCCCAGCATTTT. Translation: CASARDGTRGQPQHF.

This chain uses TRBV7-2 with TRBJ2-1, with 10 positions matching TRBD2. V dropped 5 bases and J dropped 2; count of bases not matched to a gene: 6. Germline V CDR1 and CDR2: SGHTA, FQGNSA. The CDR3 has 16 residues. The CDR3 region is CASSTVSGGTYNEQFF. In DNA form, the CDR3 reads TGTGCCAGCAGCACTGTTAGCGGGGGGACCTACAATGAGCAGTTCTTC.

Comment on this clonotype: Mismatch with germline at one junction end may stem from a read error. The chain links TRBV4-3 to TRBJ2-5; D is unresolved. CDR1 and CDR2 (germline): LGHNA, YSLEER. The CDR3 is made up of 13 amino acids. In DNA, the CDR3 is TGCGCCAGCAGCCAAGGGAACCATGAGACCCAGTACTTC. It encodes CASSQGNHETQYF.

This clonotype showed up many times. The CDR3 loop reads CASSPWGADNEQFF. CDR3 in DNA: TGTGCCAGCTCCCCTTGGGGGGCAGACAATGAGCAGTTCTTC. This sequence joins TRBV12-3 or TRBV12-4 and TRBJ2-1; D is perhaps TRBD1 or TRBD2 (6 bases each). V was trimmed by 8 bases and J by 5 bases, leaving 16 bases between them. The CDR3 sequence is 14 residues long.

The chain is built from TRBV6-1 and TRBJ1-2; D gene uncertain. Trimming shortened V by 2 bases and J by 4 bases, and 14 bases separated the two germline ends. Germline V gene lookup returns CDR1 MNHNS and CDR2 SASEGT. This CDR3 contains 15 residues. The chain's CDR3 is CASSEFIRPGYGYTF. The CDR3 nucleotides are TGTGCCAGCAGTGAATTCATCCGGCCCGGCTATGGCTACACCTTC.

The V and J genes are TRBV9 and TRBJ2-3; D ambiguous. CDR3 length equals 16 residues. V was cut by 2 bases and J by 0 bases, with 13 bases left in between. In germline, CDR1 is SGDLS, CDR2 YYNGEE. The CDR3: CASSVLGPSSTDTQYF. The CDR3 nucleotides read TGTGCCAGCAGCGTGTTAGGTCCCAGTAGCACAGATACGCAGTATTTT.

This clonotype was recorded a few times. V gene TRBV6-2 or TRBV6-3 combines with J gene TRBJ2-7; 10 bases fit TRBD1. The germline V gene has CDR1 MNHEY and CDR2 SVGEGT. The CDR3 has 13 residues. V gave up 8 bases and J gave up 6 bases; unmatched junction bases: 7. The CDR3 DNA reads as TGTGCCAGCCGAGTGACAGGGGGCGGCGAGCAGTACTTC. This gives the protein CASRVTGGGEQYF.

This clonotype appeared a few times. The rearrangement joins TRBV20-1 to TRBJ2-3; D is unresolved. This CDR3 contains 16 residues. Per germline, CDR1 DFQATT and CDR2 SNEGSKA (reference sequence). The V end was cut by 0 bases, the J end by 0 bases, with 13 bases between. This CDR3 is CSARDEKISSTDTQYF. The DNA for the CDR3 is TGCAGTGCTAGAGATGAAAAAATATCTAGCACAGATACGCAGTATTTT.